This T cell receptor (beta chain) stems from a study of CD8 T cells in Susac syndrome. The CDR3 contains 14 residues. CDR1 and CDR2 from the germline V gene are DFQATT and SNEGSKA (reference sequence). The V segment lost 6 bases and the J segment 1 base; nucleotides outside the gene matches: 7. The authors sequenced TCR beta from blood CD8+ and CD4+ T cells. TEMRA cells were FACS-enriched, unlike CD8+ and CD4+ T cells, which were negatively isolated. After extraction with the RNeasy kit, about 0.45 to 1 ug of the RNA was reverse transcribed using random hexamers. Using its own MiXCR run on the immunoSEQ multiplex PCR reads, TCRdb lists one record per CDR3 protein. The repertoire holds approximately 200,000 distinct CDR3 sequences, with more than 85% as singletons.

The chain recombines TRBV20-1 with TRBJ1-1; TRBD1 matches 8 bases. This clonotype was sampled from a human donor with multiple sclerosis. Source material: CD4+ T cells from PBMCs. This CDR3 is CSAAKDRGNTEAFF. CDR3 nucleotide sequence: TGCAGTGCAGCCAAAGACAGGGGGAACACTGAAGCTTTCTTT.